A selection of T cell receptor beta chains follows, all from one sample in a study of blood T cell repertoires in COVID-19. Method: immunoSEQ multiplex PCR; TCRdb's copy keeps in-frame clones and lacks some. The repertoire holds 100,000 to 120,000 clones, 75% to 90% seen once, with roughly 5% in the top ten. Input material: peripheral blood. Receptors were obtained from a woman aged 55-69 years with COVID-19, enrolled during active disease. Each CDR3 is given with its conserved first and last residue. A D gene is named only where the DNA matches it firmly. Size tells how often a clone was seen (once, few, many) or the class of an expanded clone, and some rows leave it out.

d_gene: .; j_gene: TRBJ1-2; v_gene: TRBV18; abundance: .; CDR3aa: CASSPPTQESPSYTF; CDR3nt: TGTGCCAGCTCACCACCAACACAGGAAAGTCCTAGCTACACCTTC
d_gene: TRBD1; j_gene: TRBJ2-1; v_gene: TRBV5-1; abundance: few; CDR3aa: CASSYGTGMGNEQFF; CDR3nt: TGCGCCAGCAGCTACGGGACAGGGATGGGCAATGAGCAGTTCTTC
d_gene: .; j_gene: TRBJ1-2; v_gene: TRBV19; abundance: few; CDR3aa: CASSRIAGRANGYTF; CDR3nt: TGTGCCAGTAGTCGAATTGCGGGTAGGGCGAATGGCTACACCTTC
d_gene: TRBD1; j_gene: TRBJ2-1; v_gene: TRBV5-6; abundance: .; CDR3aa: CASSLGQGVYNEQFF; CDR3nt: TGTGCCAGCAGCTTGGGGCAGGGGGTGTACAATGAGCAGTTCTTC
d_gene: TRBD2; j_gene: TRBJ2-7; v_gene: TRBV7-7; abundance: .; CDR3aa: CASSLSSGGSYEQYF; CDR3nt: TGTGCCAGCAGCTTATCTAGCGGGGGTTCCTACGAGCAGTACTTC
d_gene: .; j_gene: TRBJ1-2; v_gene: TRBV7-2; abundance: .; CDR3aa: CASSLALRGMVGYTF; CDR3nt: TGTGCCAGCAGCTTAGCCCTCCGGGGTATGGTTGGCTACACCTTC
d_gene: TRBD1; j_gene: TRBJ2-5; v_gene: TRBV7-9; abundance: .; CDR3aa: CASSPWTGPAETQYF; CDR3nt: TGTGCCAGCAGCCCCTGGACAGGGCCCGCAGAGACCCAGTACTTC
d_gene: .; j_gene: TRBJ2-7; v_gene: TRBV9; abundance: .; CDR3aa: CASSVGDTSSYEQYF; CDR3nt: TGTGCCAGCAGCGTAGGGGACACCAGCTCCTACGAGCAGTACTTC
d_gene: .; j_gene: TRBJ2-5; v_gene: TRBV5-6; abundance: .; CDR3aa: CASSLGRGYGTQYF; CDR3nt: TGTGCCAGCAGCTTGGGTAGGGGTTACGGGACCCAGTACTTC
d_gene: TRBD2; j_gene: TRBJ2-3; v_gene: TRBV27; abundance: .; CDR3aa: CASSLTVAGGPTDTQYF; CDR3nt: TGTGCCAGCAGTTTAACAGTAGCGGGGGGGCCTACAGATACGCAGTATTTT
d_gene: .; j_gene: TRBJ1-1; v_gene: TRBV14; abundance: few; CDR3aa: CASSWGTRSTEAFF; CDR3nt: TGTGCCAGCAGCTGGGGGACACGTAGCACTGAAGCTTTCTTT
d_gene: TRBD1; j_gene: TRBJ2-7; v_gene: TRBV6-1; abundance: .; CDR3aa: CASSEMGQRSYEQYF; CDR3nt: TGTGCCAGCAGTGAAATGGGACAGCGCTCCTACGAGCAGTACTTC
d_gene: .; j_gene: TRBJ1-1; v_gene: TRBV5-1; abundance: .; CDR3aa: CASSLSPGADTEAFF; CDR3nt: TGCGCCAGCAGCTTGTCTCCAGGGGCGGACACTGAAGCTTTCTTT
d_gene: .; j_gene: TRBJ1-2; v_gene: TRBV5-4; abundance: .; CDR3aa: CASSSWLDRILSPNYGYTF; CDR3nt: TGTGCCAGCAGCTCTTGGTTGGACAGAATTTTGTCTCCTAACTATGGCTACACCTTC
d_gene: TRBD2; j_gene: TRBJ2-3; v_gene: TRBV7-2; abundance: .; CDR3aa: CASSRWTSGATTQYF; CDR3nt: TGTGCCAGCAGCCGCTGGACTAGCGGGGCTACTACGCAGTATTTT
d_gene: TRBD1; j_gene: TRBJ1-3; v_gene: TRBV30; abundance: .; CDR3aa: CAWSEGTGGINTIYF; CDR3nt: TGTGCCTGGAGTGAGGGGACAGGGGGGATAAACACCATATATTTT
d_gene: .; j_gene: TRBJ1-2; v_gene: TRBV4-3; abundance: once; CDR3aa: CASSQDRHNYGYTF; CDR3nt: TGCGCCAGCAGCCAAGATCGACATAACTATGGCTACACCTTC
d_gene: .; j_gene: TRBJ2-3; v_gene: TRBV5-5; abundance: .; CDR3aa: CASSPVRRFLDRGADTQYF; CDR3nt: TGTGCCAGCAGCCCGGTAAGGCGATTCCTGGATCGCGGGGCCGATACGCAGTATTTT
d_gene: .; j_gene: TRBJ1-1; v_gene: TRBV6-1; abundance: .; CDR3aa: CASSEAVFVVRTRNTEAFF; CDR3nt: TGTGCCAGCAGTGAAGCGGTATTCGTTGTCAGGACACGTAACACTGAAGCTTTCTTT
d_gene: .; j_gene: TRBJ2-3; v_gene: TRBV15; abundance: .; CDR3aa: CATSRAAGDTQYF; CDR3nt: TGTGCCACCAGCAGAGCTGCAGGGGATACGCAGTATTTT
d_gene: TRBD1; j_gene: TRBJ1-3; v_gene: TRBV12-5; abundance: once; CDR3aa: CASGLWTGPSGNTIYF; CDR3nt: TGTGCTAGTGGTTTGTGGACAGGTCCCTCTGGAAACACCATATATTTT